Listed below are T cell receptor beta chains from one sample, sequenced in a study of cytomegalovirus exposure and HLA in healthy donors. This table comes from immunoSEQ multiplex PCR, and its TCRdb copy is limited to in-frame clones, with some not included. The repertoire holds some 90,000 clones, with around nine tenths as singletons. The specimen sequenced was PBMCs. Source of these receptors: a woman in her twenties or thirties in good health and CMV-seronegative. Each CDR3 is given with its conserved first and last residue. The order of the fields is J gene, clone size, D gene, V gene, CDR3 protein, CDR3 DNA. A D gene is named only where the DNA matches it firmly. Only some rows state a clone size, as once, few, many or a class for expanded clones.

J: TRBJ1-1
size: NA
D: NA
V: TRBV19
CDR3: CASSQVRGTEAFF
DNA: TGTGCCAGTAGTCAGGTAAGGGGGACTGAAGCTTTCTTT

J: TRBJ1-1
size: NA
D: TRBD1
V: TRBV27
CDR3: CASSSRTGWNTEAFF
DNA: TGTGCCAGCAGTTCTAGGACAGGGTGGAACACTGAAGCTTTCTTT

J: TRBJ2-4
size: NA
D: TRBD1
V: TRBV15
CDR3: CATKDRGDSNIQYF
DNA: TGTGCCACTAAAGACAGGGGGGATTCAAACATTCAGTACTTC

J: TRBJ1-5
size: NA
D: TRBD1
V: TRBV28
CDR3: CASSLGPRGQGYVGSNQPQHF
DNA: TGTGCCAGCAGTTTGGGCCCCCGGGGACAGGGCTATGTTGGTAGCAATCAGCCCCAGCATTTT

J: TRBJ2-2
size: NA
D: TRBD2
V: TRBV5-4
CDR3: CASSLAGANTGELFF
DNA: TGTGCCAGCAGCTTAGCGGGGGCGAACACCGGGGAGCTGTTTTTT

J: TRBJ2-5
size: NA
D: TRBD2
V: TRBV10-3
CDR3: CAISEGTRQETQYF
DNA: TGTGCCATCAGTGAGGGGACTAGGCAAGAGACCCAGTACTTC

J: TRBJ2-6
size: NA
D: TRBD1
V: TRBV9
CDR3: CASSLGQAWSGANVLTF
DNA: TGTGCCAGCAGCCTTGGACAGGCGTGGTCTGGGGCCAACGTCCTGACTTTC

J: TRBJ1-1
size: NA
D: TRBD1
V: TRBV12-5
CDR3: CASGKTGYTEAFF
DNA: TGTGCTAGTGGCAAGACAGGGTACACTGAAGCTTTCTTT

J: TRBJ2-5
size: NA
D: NA
V: TRBV7-3
CDR3: CASSLGRGTQYF
DNA: TGTGCCAGCAGCTTAGGGCGGGGGACCCAGTACTTC

J: TRBJ2-7
size: few
D: TRBD1
V: TRBV13
CDR3: CASSISEGAAEQYF
DNA: TGTGCCAGCAGTATATCCGAGGGGGCGGCCGAGCAGTACTTC

J: TRBJ1-2
size: NA
D: TRBD1
V: TRBV5-5
CDR3: CASGDSMYYGYTF
DNA: TGTGCCAGCGGGGACAGTATGTACTATGGCTACACCTTC

J: TRBJ2-7
size: NA
D: NA
V: TRBV5-4
CDR3: CASSQNSYEQYF
DNA: TGTGCCAGCAGCCAAAACTCCTACGAGCAGTACTTC

J: TRBJ2-1
size: NA
D: TRBD2
V: TRBV5-4
CDR3: CASSPPGGDGYNEQFF
DNA: TGTGCCAGCAGCCCACCGGGGGGGGATGGTTACAATGAGCAGTTCTTC

J: TRBJ1-1
size: once
D: TRBD1
V: TRBV27
CDR3: CASSPLDRGGEAFF
DNA: TGTGCCAGCAGTCCCCTGGACAGGGGCGGGGAAGCTTTCTTT

J: TRBJ2-2
size: NA
D: NA
V: TRBV9
CDR3: CASSVDNANTGELFF
DNA: TGTGCCAGCAGCGTAGACAATGCGAACACCGGGGAGCTGTTTTTT

J: TRBJ1-1
size: NA
D: NA
V: TRBV4-1
CDR3: CASSQLRGTEAFF
DNA: TGCGCCAGCAGCCAACTCCGGGGGACTGAAGCTTTCTTT

J: TRBJ2-1
size: medium-sized
D: TRBD2
V: TRBV15
CDR3: CATRWGLADNEQFF
DNA: TGTGCCACCCGATGGGGACTAGCGGACAATGAGCAGTTCTTC

J: TRBJ1-2
size: once
D: NA
V: TRBV29-1
CDR3: CSVEDPQRGGYTF
DNA: TGCAGCGTTGAAGATCCTCAACGGGGTGGCTACACCTTC

J: TRBJ2-5
size: once
D: NA
V: TRBV5-4
CDR3: CASSPVDSQETQYF
DNA: TGTGCCAGCAGCCCCGTGGACAGCCAAGAGACCCAGTACTTC

J: TRBJ1-4
size: NA
D: NA
V: TRBV5-1
CDR3: CASSLEGTSEKLFF
DNA: TGCGCCAGCAGCTTGGAAGGGACTTCCGAAAAACTGTTTTTT

J: TRBJ1-1
size: NA
D: TRBD1
V: TRBV27
CDR3: CASSLSQGALDTEAFF
DNA: TGTGCCAGCAGTTTATCTCAGGGGGCTTTGGACACTGAAGCTTTCTTT

J: TRBJ2-1
size: NA
D: TRBD2
V: TRBV4-3
CDR3: CASSQEAGGPGRISPNEQFF
DNA: TGCGCCAGCAGCCAAGAGGCGGGAGGGCCGGGGAGGATTAGTCCTAATGAGCAGTTCTTC

J: TRBJ1-2
size: NA
D: TRBD1
V: TRBV5-5
CDR3: CASSLVGQDGYTF
DNA: TGTGCCAGCAGCTTGGTGGGACAGGATGGCTACACCTTC

J: TRBJ2-7
size: NA
D: TRBD1
V: TRBV14
CDR3: CASSQDDRDSYEQYF
DNA: TGTGCCAGCAGCCAGGACGACAGGGACTCCTACGAGCAGTACTTC

J: TRBJ2-4
size: NA
D: NA
V: TRBV9
CDR3: CASSPPGGPRAKNIQYF
DNA: TGTGCCAGCAGCCCCCCCGGGGGGCCTAGGGCCAAAAACATTCAGTACTTC

J: TRBJ1-2
size: NA
D: TRBD1
V: TRBV27
CDR3: CATGTGYGYTF
DNA: TGTGCGACCGGGACAGGTTATGGCTACACCTTC

J: TRBJ2-7
size: few
D: TRBD1
V: TRBV7-8
CDR3: CASTHDRDSSYEQYF
DNA: TGTGCCAGCACCCACGACCGGGACAGCTCCTACGAGCAGTACTTC

J: TRBJ2-7
size: NA
D: NA
V: TRBV6-6
CDR3: CASSYAMVYEQYF
DNA: TGTGCCAGCAGTTACGCGATGGTTTACGAGCAGTACTTC

J: TRBJ2-5
size: NA
D: NA
V: TRBV29-1
CDR3: CSVAPSETQYF
DNA: TGCAGCGTTGCCCCATCAGAGACCCAGTACTTC

J: TRBJ2-1
size: NA
D: NA
V: TRBV5-1
CDR3: CASSLYDNEQFF
DNA: TGCGCCAGCAGCCTCTATGACAATGAGCAGTTCTTC

J: TRBJ1-2
size: few
D: NA
V: TRBV18
CDR3: CASSSGSYGYTF
DNA: TGTGCCAGCTCATCCGGGTCTTATGGCTACACCTTC

J: TRBJ2-7
size: NA
D: TRBD2
V: TRBV4-3
CDR3: CASSPSAGGYEQYF
DNA: TGCGCCAGCAGCCCATCGGCCGGGGGGTACGAGCAGTACTTC

J: TRBJ2-7
size: NA
D: TRBD1
V: TRBV4-2
CDR3: CASSQKGQAYEQYF
DNA: TGTGCCAGCAGCCAAAAGGGACAGGCCTACGAGCAGTACTTC

J: TRBJ2-7
size: NA
D: TRBD1
V: TRBV7-9
CDR3: CASSRKDRAKEQYF
DNA: TGTGCCAGCAGCCGAAAGGACAGGGCGAAGGAGCAGTACTTC

J: TRBJ2-1
size: NA
D: NA
V: TRBV19
CDR3: CASSIGGIRNEQFF
DNA: TGTGCCAGTAGTATCGGCGGGATACGCAATGAGCAGTTCTTC

J: TRBJ1-2
size: few
D: NA
V: TRBV7-8
CDR3: CASSQAFQGPSSYGYTF
DNA: TGTGCCAGCAGCCAAGCTTTTCAGGGTCCCAGTAGCTATGGCTACACCTTC

J: TRBJ2-3
size: NA
D: TRBD1
V: TRBV13
CDR3: CASSLFESGTGTTDTQYF
DNA: TGTGCCAGCAGCTTATTCGAATCCGGGACAGGGACCACAGATACGCAGTATTTT

J: TRBJ1-6
size: NA
D: TRBD1
V: TRBV11-2
CDR3: CASGYRGQSPLHF
DNA: TGTGCCAGCGGATACAGGGGGCAATCACCCCTCCACTTT

J: TRBJ2-1
size: once
D: TRBD2
V: TRBV5-4
CDR3: CASSFPGLAGGGYNEQFF
DNA: TGTGCCAGCAGCTTCCCGGGACTAGCGGGAGGAGGTTACAATGAGCAGTTCTTC

J: TRBJ2-1
size: NA
D: NA
V: TRBV7-9
CDR3: CASSFPTGSSYNEQFF
DNA: TGTGCCAGCAGCTTTCCAACAGGGAGCTCCTACAATGAGCAGTTCTTC

J: TRBJ1-2
size: many
D: TRBD1
V: TRBV7-8
CDR3: CASSLGQSIFYGYTF
DNA: TGTGCCAGCAGCTTGGGACAGAGCATTTTCTATGGCTACACCTTC

J: TRBJ2-5
size: NA
D: TRBD1
V: TRBV10-3
CDR3: CAISEPRDRTQETQYF
DNA: TGTGCCATCAGTGAGCCCCGGGACAGGACGCAAGAGACCCAGTACTTC

J: TRBJ2-2
size: NA
D: TRBD2
V: TRBV5-4
CDR3: CASSLGGTSLNTGELFF
DNA: TGTGCCAGCAGCTTGGGGGGGACTAGCCTGAACACCGGGGAGCTGTTTTTT

J: TRBJ1-3
size: NA
D: NA
V: TRBV5-5
CDR3: CASRPDFDGNTIYF
DNA: TGTGCCAGCAGACCGGACTTCGATGGAAACACCATATATTTT

J: TRBJ2-7
size: NA
D: TRBD2
V: TRBV2
CDR3: CASNDAGGPDEQYF
DNA: TGTGCCAGCAACGACGCGGGAGGGCCAGACGAGCAGTACTTC

J: TRBJ2-7
size: NA
D: NA
V: TRBV9
CDR3: CASSVGPGDYEQYF
DNA: TGTGCCAGCAGCGTAGGTCCAGGGGACTACGAGCAGTACTTC

J: TRBJ1-2
size: NA
D: NA
V: TRBV7-9
CDR3: CASSFRDDYGYTF
DNA: TGTGCCAGCAGCTTCAGGGATGACTATGGCTACACCTTC

J: TRBJ2-5
size: NA
D: TRBD2
V: TRBV18
CDR3: CASSPVLADQETQYF
DNA: TGTGCCAGCTCACCGGTACTAGCGGACCAAGAGACCCAGTACTTC

J: TRBJ1-2
size: few
D: NA
V: TRBV9
CDR3: CASSVEGNYGYTF
DNA: TGTGCCAGCAGCGTAGAGGGGAACTATGGCTACACCTTC

J: TRBJ2-1
size: NA
D: TRBD2
V: TRBV7-9
CDR3: CASSPRVVAGDIHNEQFF
DNA: TGTGCCAGCAGCCCCAGGGTGGTAGCGGGAGATATCCACAATGAGCAGTTCTTC

J: TRBJ1-5
size: few
D: NA
V: TRBV4-1
CDR3: CASSQEVTGDQPQHF
DNA: TGCGCCAGCAGCCAAGAGGTGACAGGTGACCAGCCCCAGCATTTT

J: TRBJ2-2
size: NA
D: TRBD1
V: TRBV18
CDR3: CASSPRSGQGTANTGELFF
DNA: TGTGCCAGCTCACCGAGATCAGGACAGGGAACCGCGAACACCGGGGAGCTGTTTTTT

J: TRBJ2-1
size: once
D: TRBD2
V: TRBV7-8
CDR3: CASRYLAGSSYNEQFF
DNA: TGTGCCAGCAGATATCTAGCGGGCAGCTCCTACAATGAGCAGTTCTTC

J: TRBJ1-1
size: NA
D: NA
V: TRBV21-1
CDR3: CASSKDLWDREVSTEAFF
DNA: TGTGCCAGCAGCAAAGACCTATGGGACAGGGAAGTAAGTACTGAAGCTTTCTTT

J: TRBJ1-1
size: NA
D: TRBD1
V: TRBV2
CDR3: CASSADRGVGEAFF
DNA: TGTGCCAGCAGTGCGGACAGGGGGGTGGGTGAAGCTTTCTTT

J: TRBJ1-3
size: NA
D: TRBD1
V: TRBV5-1
CDR3: CASSRGTDSGNTIYF
DNA: TGCGCCAGCAGCAGAGGGACAGACTCTGGAAACACCATATATTTT

J: TRBJ2-4
size: NA
D: NA
V: TRBV11-2
CDR3: CASSQDWLNIQYF
DNA: TGTGCCAGCAGCCAAGACTGGCTAAACATTCAGTACTTC

J: TRBJ2-1
size: NA
D: NA
V: TRBV10-3
CDR3: CAISERVSYNEQFF
DNA: TGTGCCATCAGTGAGCGGGTTTCCTACAATGAGCAGTTCTTC

J: TRBJ1-1
size: NA
D: TRBD1
V: TRBV5-1
CDR3: CASSSWDSSNTEAFF
DNA: TGCGCCAGCAGCTCCTGGGACAGCTCGAACACTGAAGCTTTCTTT